This entry concerns a single T cell receptor beta chain. The data stem from a study of sequential checkpoint blockade in melanoma. On the study more broadly: Patients were randomized 1:1 to nivolumab-then-ipilimumab or ipilimumab-then-nivolumab first-line. Each arm's sequence ended with maintenance nivolumab.

The treatment is: randomized to nivolumab then ipilimumab (arm A) or the reverse (arm B). From thawed PBMCs, live CD3+CD8+ cells negative for CD19 and CD56 were sorted. Clones were sequenced by immunoSEQ multiplex PCR, and TCRdb holds only the in-frame ones, with some missing. The table has about 32,000 clones, approximately 81% seen once. The CDR3 is 12 amino acids. V shed 5 bases, J shed 13 bases, and the junction held 4 bases outside the gene matches. In germline, CDR1 is SGHVS, CDR2 FQNEAQ. The clonotype originates from a human donor with melanoma. The source material was CD8+ T cells sorted from blood (inferred from file names), sampled from a patient given nivolumab and ipilimumab in sequence. The chain combines TRBV7-8 with TRBJ2-2; TRBD1 aligns across 10 bases. CDR3 nucleotide sequence: TGTGCCAGCAGCGGCCGGGACAGGGGGCTGTTTTTT. This sequence encodes CASSGRDRGLFF.